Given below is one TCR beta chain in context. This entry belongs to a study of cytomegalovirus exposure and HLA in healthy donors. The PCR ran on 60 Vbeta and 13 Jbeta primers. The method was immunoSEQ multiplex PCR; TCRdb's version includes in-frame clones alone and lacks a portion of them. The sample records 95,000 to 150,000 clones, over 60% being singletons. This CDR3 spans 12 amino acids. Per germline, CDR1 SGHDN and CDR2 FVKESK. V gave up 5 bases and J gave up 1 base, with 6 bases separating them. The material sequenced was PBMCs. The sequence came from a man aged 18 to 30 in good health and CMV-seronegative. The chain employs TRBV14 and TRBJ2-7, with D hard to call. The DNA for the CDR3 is TGTGCCAGCAGCTACTATTCCTACGAGCAGTACTTC. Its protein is CASSYYSYEQYF.